These T cell receptor beta chains were read from a single sample in a study of cytomegalovirus exposure and HLA in healthy donors. Some clones are missing from TCRdb's copy, which holds only in-frame ones; the method was immunoSEQ multiplex PCR. Of about 200,000 clones detected, about three quarters appear once; the ten largest clones hold 1% to 1.5%. The sample was PBMCs. These receptor sequences come from a woman aged 25 to 39 in good health and CMV-seronegative. CDR3s include the opening cysteine and the closing phenylalanine or tryptophan. A D gene is named only where the DNA matches it firmly. Clone sizes are given selectively: once, few, many, or a class where the clone is expanded.

J gene: TRBJ1-1; V gene: TRBV6-1; clone size: .; D gene: TRBD1; CDR3 DNA: TGTGCCAGCAGTCTACGGACAGGGGGAACTGAAGCTTTCTTT; CDR3 protein: CASSLRTGGTEAFF
J gene: TRBJ2-3; V gene: TRBV6-1; clone size: .; D gene: TRBD2; CDR3 DNA: TGTGCCGTGGGACTAGCGGGAGCAGATACGCAGTATTTT; CDR3 protein: CAVGLAGADTQYF
J gene: TRBJ1-4; V gene: TRBV7-9; clone size: .; D gene: .; CDR3 DNA: TGTGCCAGCAGCTTGTACACCTTGGATGAAAAACTGTTTTTT; CDR3 protein: CASSLYTLDEKLFF
J gene: TRBJ2-4; V gene: TRBV6-6; clone size: once; D gene: TRBD1; CDR3 DNA: TGTGCCAGCCAACCCTACAGGGGTCAAAACATTCAGTACTTC; CDR3 protein: CASQPYRGQNIQYF
J gene: TRBJ1-5; V gene: TRBV2; clone size: .; D gene: .; CDR3 DNA: TGTGCCAGCAGCCCGGACACGGGCCGGCCCCAGCATTTT; CDR3 protein: CASSPDTGRPQHF
J gene: TRBJ2-1; V gene: TRBV5-1; clone size: .; D gene: TRBD2; CDR3 DNA: TGCGCCAGCAGCCAACGGACTAGCGGGGGTAATGAGCAGTTCTTC; CDR3 protein: CASSQRTSGGNEQFF
J gene: TRBJ1-1; V gene: TRBV20-1; clone size: .; D gene: .; CDR3 DNA: TGCAGTGTGGACAGTTGGACTGAAGCTTTCTTT; CDR3 protein: CSVDSWTEAFF
J gene: TRBJ1-4; V gene: TRBV6-1; clone size: .; D gene: TRBD1; CDR3 DNA: TGTGCCAGCAGTGAACCGGGACAGGGTTTAACTAATGAAAAACTGTTTTTT; CDR3 protein: CASSEPGQGLTNEKLFF
J gene: TRBJ1-6; V gene: TRBV4-1; clone size: .; D gene: TRBD1; CDR3 DNA: TGCGCCAGCAGCCAAGAGGGACAGTCCTATAATTCACCCCTCCACTTT; CDR3 protein: CASSQEGQSYNSPLHF
J gene: TRBJ2-1; V gene: TRBV2; clone size: .; D gene: TRBD1; CDR3 DNA: TGTGCCAGCATTCCCGGGACAGGGAACTACAATGAGCAGTTCTTC; CDR3 protein: CASIPGTGNYNEQFF
J gene: TRBJ2-5; V gene: TRBV9; clone size: .; D gene: TRBD2; CDR3 DNA: TGTGCCAGCAGCGTGGAAGGGACTAGCGGGGGGAACCAAGAGACCCAGTACTTC; CDR3 protein: CASSVEGTSGGNQETQYF
J gene: TRBJ1-2; V gene: TRBV18; clone size: .; D gene: .; CDR3 DNA: TGTGCCAGCGGTGCGGAACAAAACTATGGCTACACCTTC; CDR3 protein: CASGAEQNYGYTF
J gene: TRBJ2-5; V gene: TRBV4-2; clone size: .; D gene: TRBD2; CDR3 DNA: TGTGCCAGCAGCCGCCTGACTAGCGGGGTGCAAGAGACCCAGTACTTC; CDR3 protein: CASSRLTSGVQETQYF
J gene: TRBJ1-1; V gene: TRBV7-9; clone size: few; D gene: TRBD1; CDR3 DNA: TGTGCCAGCAGCTTAGGAGGGGGCGCCGGGTCAGCTTTCTTT; CDR3 protein: CASSLGGGAGSAFF
J gene: TRBJ2-7; V gene: TRBV6-1; clone size: .; D gene: TRBD1; CDR3 DNA: TGTGCCAGCAGTGAAATGACAGGGGTTGGGTCCTACGAGCAGTACTTC; CDR3 protein: CASSEMTGVGSYEQYF
J gene: TRBJ2-7; V gene: TRBV4-1; clone size: .; D gene: TRBD1; CDR3 DNA: TGCGCCAGCAGCCAAGTTTGGGACAGGGGCTCCTACGAGCAGTACTTC; CDR3 protein: CASSQVWDRGSYEQYF
J gene: TRBJ2-7; V gene: TRBV29-1; clone size: .; D gene: TRBD1; CDR3 DNA: TGCAGCGTCGGAGACAGGGGTAAATTCTACGAGCAGTACTTC; CDR3 protein: CSVGDRGKFYEQYF
J gene: TRBJ2-3; V gene: TRBV6-1; clone size: .; D gene: .; CDR3 DNA: TGTGCCAGCAGATTTCGAGACACCAGCACAGATACGCAGTATTTT; CDR3 protein: CASRFRDTSTDTQYF
J gene: TRBJ2-2; V gene: TRBV4-2; clone size: many; D gene: TRBD2; CDR3 DNA: TGTGCCAGCAGCCAAGATCCTAGCGGGGGGGCCGGGGAGCTGTTTTTT; CDR3 protein: CASSQDPSGGAGELFF
J gene: TRBJ1-2; V gene: TRBV19; clone size: .; D gene: TRBD1; CDR3 DNA: TGTGCCAGTAGTATAGGCAGGGGGGACTATGGCTACACCTTC; CDR3 protein: CASSIGRGDYGYTF
J gene: TRBJ2-7; V gene: TRBV5-4; clone size: .; D gene: TRBD2; CDR3 DNA: TGTGCCAGCAGCTTGGGGGGACTAGTAAGAAGCGAGCAGTACTTC; CDR3 protein: CASSLGGLVRSEQYF
J gene: TRBJ2-6; V gene: TRBV4-2; clone size: .; D gene: .; CDR3 DNA: TGTGCCAGCAGCCTAGAGGGCGTCTCTGGGGCCAACGTCCTGACTTTC; CDR3 protein: CASSLEGVSGANVLTF
J gene: TRBJ2-1; V gene: TRBV18; clone size: .; D gene: .; CDR3 DNA: TGTGCCAGCTCACCACGACTTGGGAATGAGCAGTTCTTC; CDR3 protein: CASSPRLGNEQFF
J gene: TRBJ2-5; V gene: TRBV28; clone size: .; D gene: .; CDR3 DNA: TGTGCCAGCAGTCGCCGACTGGGACTCCCTCAAGAGACCCAGTACTTC; CDR3 protein: CASSRRLGLPQETQYF
J gene: TRBJ2-2; V gene: TRBV27; clone size: .; D gene: TRBD2; CDR3 DNA: TGTGCCAGCAGTTCGGGGGGGCCGAGCCCCGGGGAGCTGTTTTTT; CDR3 protein: CASSSGGPSPGELFF
J gene: TRBJ1-1; V gene: TRBV5-4; clone size: once; D gene: .; CDR3 DNA: TGTGCCAGCAGCCCCGGAGGATTGGGCACTGAAGCTTTCTTT; CDR3 protein: CASSPGGLGTEAFF
J gene: TRBJ2-7; V gene: TRBV4-1; clone size: .; D gene: TRBD2; CDR3 DNA: TGCGCCAGCAGCCAAGATACTAGCGGCCTACGAGCCTACGAGCAGTACTTC; CDR3 protein: CASSQDTSGLRAYEQYF
J gene: TRBJ1-2; V gene: TRBV5-4; clone size: .; D gene: .; CDR3 DNA: TGTGCCAGCAGCTTGGTCGGAGATGGAGGCTACACCTTC; CDR3 protein: CASSLVGDGGYTF
J gene: TRBJ2-3; V gene: TRBV27; clone size: .; D gene: .; CDR3 DNA: TGTGCCAGCAGTTTATTCACTACGCGGACTAGCACAGATACGCAGTATTTT; CDR3 protein: CASSLFTTRTSTDTQYF
J gene: TRBJ2-3; V gene: TRBV7-9; clone size: .; D gene: .; CDR3 DNA: TGTGCCAGCAGCTTCGGCGGGGCGGATACGCAGTATTTT; CDR3 protein: CASSFGGADTQYF
J gene: TRBJ1-2; V gene: TRBV7-9; clone size: .; D gene: .; CDR3 DNA: TGTGCCATAGGGGTTTTCCGGGGCTACACCTTC; CDR3 protein: CAIGVFRGYTF
J gene: TRBJ2-7; V gene: TRBV18; clone size: .; D gene: .; CDR3 DNA: TGTGCCAGCTCACCAGTAGAAGGAGCTTCCGAGATATACGAGCAGTACTTC; CDR3 protein: CASSPVEGASEIYEQYF
J gene: TRBJ2-1; V gene: TRBV9; clone size: .; D gene: .; CDR3 DNA: TGTGCCAGCAGCCCACAACGGGGGTACAATGAGCAGTTCTTC; CDR3 protein: CASSPQRGYNEQFF
J gene: TRBJ1-6; V gene: TRBV4-2; clone size: once; D gene: .; CDR3 DNA: TGTGCCAGCAGCCAGGAGGTCGGGAGGGATTCACCCCTCCACTTT; CDR3 protein: CASSQEVGRDSPLHF
J gene: TRBJ2-7; V gene: TRBV5-6; clone size: .; D gene: TRBD2; CDR3 DNA: TGTGCCAGCAGCCCAGGACTAGCGGGAGCGTACGAGCAGTACTTC; CDR3 protein: CASSPGLAGAYEQYF
J gene: TRBJ2-1; V gene: TRBV5-6; clone size: .; D gene: .; CDR3 DNA: TGTGCCAGCAGCGATATGCGGTTGAGCTCCTACAATGAGCAGTTCTTC; CDR3 protein: CASSDMRLSSYNEQFF
J gene: TRBJ2-3; V gene: TRBV11-2; clone size: .; D gene: .; CDR3 DNA: TGTGCCAGCAGCCTCGGACTATTTCTCCCACGCACAGATACGCAGTATTTT; CDR3 protein: CASSLGLFLPRTDTQYF
J gene: TRBJ2-1; V gene: TRBV29-1; clone size: .; D gene: TRBD1; CDR3 DNA: TGCAGCGTTGAGAAGATACAGGGGGCATTCTACAATGAGCAGTTCTTC; CDR3 protein: CSVEKIQGAFYNEQFF
J gene: TRBJ2-2; V gene: TRBV10-3; clone size: once; D gene: .; CDR3 DNA: TGTGCCATCAGTGAGTCAGACCCGGGGGTCAGCGGGGAGCTGTTTTTT; CDR3 protein: CAISESDPGVSGELFF
J gene: TRBJ2-5; V gene: TRBV18; clone size: .; D gene: TRBD2; CDR3 DNA: TGTGCCAGCTTTAGCGGGATAGGGGAGACCCAGTACTTC; CDR3 protein: CASFSGIGETQYF
J gene: TRBJ1-2; V gene: TRBV6-4; clone size: .; D gene: .; CDR3 DNA: TGTGCCAGCACCCCCACCCCGGACAGTTCCTATGGCTACACCTTC; CDR3 protein: CASTPTPDSSYGYTF
J gene: TRBJ1-1; V gene: TRBV6-5; clone size: .; D gene: TRBD1; CDR3 DNA: TGTGCCAGCAGATACAGGGGGAGTGCTGAAGCTTTCTTT; CDR3 protein: CASRYRGSAEAFF
J gene: TRBJ1-1; V gene: TRBV5-1; clone size: once; D gene: .; CDR3 DNA: TGCGCCAGCAGCTTGATGCTGCGTGAGGACACTGAAGCTTTCTTT; CDR3 protein: CASSLMLREDTEAFF
J gene: TRBJ2-7; V gene: TRBV6-5; clone size: .; D gene: TRBD2; CDR3 DNA: TGTGCCAGCAGGACTAGCGGCGGCTACGAGCAGTACTTC; CDR3 protein: CASRTSGGYEQYF
J gene: TRBJ2-7; V gene: TRBV5-4; clone size: .; D gene: .; CDR3 DNA: TGTGCCAGCAGCTTGGAGAGGATAGAAGGATTTGGCCTAACCTACGAGCAGTACTTC; CDR3 protein: CASSLERIEGFGLTYEQYF
J gene: TRBJ1-5; V gene: TRBV7-9; clone size: .; D gene: .; CDR3 DNA: TGTGCCAGCAGCCCTAGACAGAGCAATCAGCCCCAGCATTTT; CDR3 protein: CASSPRQSNQPQHF
J gene: TRBJ2-5; V gene: TRBV28; clone size: few; D gene: TRBD2; CDR3 DNA: TGTGCCAGCCGGGGCGGGGGGCCTCAAGAGACCCAGTACTTC; CDR3 protein: CASRGGGPQETQYF
J gene: TRBJ1-5; V gene: TRBV15; clone size: .; D gene: .; CDR3 DNA: TGTGCCACCAGCAGAAGCGGTAGCAATCAGCCCCAGCATTTT; CDR3 protein: CATSRSGSNQPQHF
J gene: TRBJ2-6; V gene: TRBV28; clone size: .; D gene: TRBD1; CDR3 DNA: TGTGCCAGCAGTTTATCAGGGGGCGCTGGGGCCAACGTCCTGACTTTC; CDR3 protein: CASSLSGGAGANVLTF